One and the same sample provided the 19 T cell receptor beta chains below, sequenced in a study of somatic mutations in cytotoxic T cells in rheumatoid arthritis. The data were produced by immunoSEQ multiplex PCR, yet TCRdb's version contains in-frame clones alone and is incomplete. The top ten clones hold roughly 3.2% of a sample with some 40,000 clones, 70% to 85% of them seen once. The sequencing sample was made of CD8+ T cells sorted from blood. Receptors originate from a man between 40 and 49 years old in good health.

This clone was observed a single time. This chain links TRBV4-3 with TRBJ1-1, with a weak D call TRBD1 (5 bases). Trimming removed 3 bases from V and 11 bases from J, with 19 bases in between. CDR3 size: 14 residues. Germline CDR1 and CDR2: LGHNA and YSLEER. The CDR3 sequence: CASSHSLEGTEAFF. CDR3 nucleotide sequence: TGCGCCAGCAGCCATTCCCTCGAGGGGACGGAGGCTTTCTTT.

V is TRBV2 and J is TRBJ1-4, with D unresolved. This CDR3 comprises 15 residues. V lost 6 bases to trimming and J lost 2 bases, with 13 bases between them. CDR1 SNHLY and CDR2 FYNNEI come from the germline V gene. CDR3 bases: TGTGCCAGCAGGGATGGAAGGGCGACTAATGAAAAACTGTTTTTT. Translation gives CASRDGRATNEKLFF.

This chain connects TRBV28 to TRBJ2-7, with 8 nucleotides matching TRBD2. Germline lookup yields CDR1 MDHEN and CDR2 SYDVKM. Unmatched junction bases numbered 4, after V lost 3 bases and J lost 3 bases. The length of the CDR3 is 14 residues. The CDR3 DNA reads TGTGCCAGCAGTTTTAGCGGGACCCTCTACGAGCAGTACTTC. It codes for CASSFSGTLYEQYF. The variable domain in full, completed from reference TRBV28 and TRBJ2-7, reads DVKVTQSSRYLVKRTGEKVFLECVQDMDHENMFWYRQDPGLGLRLIYFSYDVKMKEKGDIPEGYSVSREKKERFSLILESASTNQTSMYLCASSFSGTLYEQYFGPGTRLTVT.

J is TRBJ1-1 and V is TRBV11-2; the D is unclear. The CDR3 contains 14 residues. From germline, CDR1 is SGHAT and CDR2 FQNNGV. V was clipped by 8 bases and J by 0 bases, with 13 bases between them. CDR3 protein: CASRRRQLNTEAFF. The CDR3 nucleotides are TGTGCCAGCCGGCGTCGCCAGCTGAACACTGAAGCTTTCTTT.

This sequence joins TRBV4-1 and TRBJ2-3; tentatively, D is TRBD2 (5 bases). Deletions cut 5 bases from V and 5 bases from J, with 14 bases between. Germline lookup yields CDR1 MGHRA and CDR2 YSYEKL. The CDR3 spans 14 residues. The CDR3: CASSSHSVRDTQYF. CDR3 in DNA: TGCGCCAGCAGCTCGCATAGCGTTCGAGATACGCAGTATTTT.

The chain is built from TRBV7-8 and TRBJ2-3; D call uncertain. Trimming cost V 6 bases and J 5 bases, with 9 bases left between them. Germline-derived CDR1 and CDR2 are SGHVS and FQNEAQ. This CDR3 has 12 residues. The CDR3 nucleotides read TGTGCCAGCAGTCCTTTGGGAGATACGCAGTATTTT. This gives the protein CASSPLGDTQYF.

This clone was recorded only once. The rearrangement joins TRBV10-2 to TRBJ1-1; D gene unclear. V was pared by 0 bases and J by 4 bases, with 6 bases between. Germline V gene data show CDR1 as WSHSY and CDR2 as SAAADI. The CDR3 length is 13 residues. This CDR3 reads CASSESSATEAFF. As DNA, the CDR3 is TGCGCCAGCAGTGAGTCTAGCGCCACTGAAGCTTTCTTT.

The chain combines TRBV25-1 with TRBJ1-1, with D possibly being TRBD1 (5 bases). Germline CDR1 is MGHDK and CDR2 is SYGVNS. V lost 3 bases and J lost 0, with 14 bases in between. The CDR3 runs 16 residues. CDR3 residues: CASSDPGGNMNTEAFF. Here the CDR3 DNA reads TGTGCCAGCAGTGATCCGGGGGGGAACATGAACACTGAAGCTTTCTTT.

Only one count was recorded for this clone. This sequence joins TRBV6-5 and TRBJ2-2; D could derive from TRBD1 or TRBD2 (5 bases each). V was clipped by 4 bases and J by 3 bases, with 15 bases between them. CDR1 MNHEY and CDR2 SVGAGI come from the germline V gene. The CDR3 spans 16 residues. CDR3 nucleotide sequence: TGTGCCAGCAGTTCCCCAGGGAGAGCCCACACCGGGGAGCTGTTTTTT. Residues: CASSSPGRAHTGELFF.

This chain connects TRBV9 to TRBJ1-1, with 10 bases matching TRBD1. Germline assignment: CDR1 SGDLS and CDR2 YYNGEE. The J segment lost 5 bases and the V segment lost 4 bases, leaving 5 bases of the junction unmatched. The CDR3 extends over 14 amino acids. The CDR3, as DNA: TGTGCCAGCAGCTTCCGGGACAGGGGAACTGAAGCTTTCTTT. Its protein is CASSFRDRGTEAFF.

The rearrangement links TRBV29-1 to TRBJ1-2; 9 bases line up with TRBD1. V lost 4 bases to trimming and J lost 4 bases; unmatched junction nucleotides: 16. Germline V CDR1 and CDR2: SQVTM, ANQGSEA. CDR3 size: 17 residues. CDR3 sequence reads: CSVASRDRAAGGYGYTF. DNA for the CDR3: TGCAGCGTTGCATCACGGGACAGGGCTGCAGGAGGCTATGGCTACACCTTC.

V is TRBV28 and J is TRBJ1-5; 7 bases agree with TRBD1. J was trimmed by 4 bases and V by 6 bases; bases with no gene match: 12. CDR3 length: 16 amino acids. Germline loops: CDR1 MDHEN, CDR2 SYDVKM. CDR3 DNA: TGTGCCAGCAGCACAGGGCCGGGACAGAAGAATCAGCCCCAGCATTTT. Protein: CASSTGPGQKNQPQHF.

The chain links TRBV5-5 to TRBJ2-7, with TRBD1 matching over 8 bases. Germline loops: CDR1 SGHKS, CDR2 YYEKEE (reference sequence). The CDR3 loop spans 14 amino acids. V lost 5 bases, J lost 2 bases, and 6 bases stayed unmatched. CDR3 protein: CASRRGQEAYEQYF. DNA of the CDR3: TGTGCCAGCAGAAGGGGACAGGAGGCCTACGAGCAGTACTTC. Complete variable domain (other parts from reference TRBV5-5 and TRBJ2-7): DAGVTQSPTHLIKTRGQQVTLRCSPISGHKSVSWYQQVLGQGPQFIFQYYEKEERGRGNFPDRFSARQFPNYSSELNVNALLLGDSALYLCASRRGQEAYEQYFGPGTRLTVT.

The rearrangement joins TRBV28 to TRBJ1-5, with 8 bases fitting TRBD1. CDR3 size: 14 residues. Germline CDR1 is MDHEN and CDR2 is SYDVKM. J gave up 7 bases and V 6 bases, and 8 bases lay outside the gene matches. As DNA, the CDR3 is TGTGCCAGCAGATACGTTACAGGGGGACAGCCCCAGCATTTT. Its translation: CASRYVTGGQPQHF.

This clone was seen only a few times. V gene TRBV14 combines with J gene TRBJ2-7; D is ambiguous. Germline V lookup: CDR1 SGHDN, CDR2 FVKESK. CDR3 length equals 13 residues. V was shortened by 4 bases and J by 0 bases, with 7 bases between the two germline ends. CDR3: CASSPSSSYEQYF. CDR3 coding DNA: TGTGCCAGCAGCCCCTCGAGCTCCTACGAGCAGTACTTC. Together with reference TRBV14 and TRBJ2-7, the CDR3 gives the full variable domain: EAGVTQFPSHSVIEKGQTVTLRCDPISGHDNLYWYRRVMGKEIKFLLHFVKESKQDESGMPNNRFLAERTGGTYSTLKVQPAELEDSGVYFCASSPSSSYEQYFGPGTRLTVT.

The J gene is TRBJ2-5, the V gene TRBV6-6; D remains ambiguous. This CDR3 has 11 residues. CDR1 and CDR2 (germline): MNHNY, SVGAGI (reference sequence). Trimming left V 2 bases short and J 4 bases short, with 2 bases between. CDR3 DNA: TGTGCCAGCAGTTACGGAGAGACCCAGTACTTC. This codes for CASSYGETQYF.

V is TRBV28 and J is TRBJ2-7, with D possibly matching TRBD2 (7 bases). In germline, CDR1 is MDHEN, CDR2 SYDVKM. V was trimmed by 7 bases and J by 2 bases, leaving 18 bases between them. The length of the CDR3 is 15 residues. CDR3 protein: CASIHRDGGPYEQYF. The CDR3 coding sequence is TGTGCCAGCATCCACCGGGACGGGGGGCCCTACGAGCAGTACTTC. The full variable domain, rest sourced from reference TRBV28 and TRBJ2-7, is DVKVTQSSRYLVKRTGEKVFLECVQDMDHENMFWYRQDPGLGLRLIYFSYDVKMKEKGDIPEGYSVSREKKERFSLILESASTNQTSMYLCASIHRDGGPYEQYFGPGTRLTVT.

The chain carries TRBV28 and TRBJ2-2, with 11 nucleotides matching TRBD2. Trimming took 3 bases from V and 5 from J; bases not matched to a gene: 2. This CDR3 region has 15 residues. Per germline, CDR1 MDHEN and CDR2 SYDVKM. CDR3 DNA sequence: TGTGCCAGCAGTTTTCGACTAGCGGGGACCGGGGAGCTGTTTTTT. It specifies CASSFRLAGTGELFF.

This chain uses TRBV15 with TRBJ2-3; the match to TRBD2 covers 8 bases. CDR1 is LNHNV and CDR2 is YYDKDF in the germline V gene (reference sequence). V shed 5 bases, J shed 5 bases, and the junction held 15 bases outside the gene matches. The CDR3 sequence is 17 residues long. CDR3 in DNA: TGTGCCACCAGCCCCGCTTCTCGGGAGGGCCTGATAGATACGCAGTATTTT. Its translation: CATSPASREGLIDTQYF.